Reported below is one TCR beta chain. The sample originates from a study of shared clonotypes between healthy human individuals. The germline V and J ends were trimmed by 7 bases and 13 bases, with 7 bases remaining between them. The CDR3 has 8 amino acids. Germline values: CDR1 MNHNS, CDR2 SASEGT. Positively selected for CCR7, the CD45RO-negative cells used as naive CD8 cells excluded terminally differentiated effector memory CD45RA+ cells. For every subset, genomic DNA was evenly distributed across several immunoSEQ plates. Only in-frame clones appear in the TCRdb table, and some are missing; sequencing was by immunoSEQ multiplex PCR. This sample has about 820,000 clones; about 92% occur once, and the top ten carry less than 25%.

The sample comprised naive CD8+ T cells sorted from blood. The gene calls are TRBV6-1 and TRBJ1-2; D ambiguous. The TCR originated in a man younger than 40 in good health. As DNA, the CDR3 is TGTGCCAGCACGCACGCCACCTTC. Its protein is CASTHATF.